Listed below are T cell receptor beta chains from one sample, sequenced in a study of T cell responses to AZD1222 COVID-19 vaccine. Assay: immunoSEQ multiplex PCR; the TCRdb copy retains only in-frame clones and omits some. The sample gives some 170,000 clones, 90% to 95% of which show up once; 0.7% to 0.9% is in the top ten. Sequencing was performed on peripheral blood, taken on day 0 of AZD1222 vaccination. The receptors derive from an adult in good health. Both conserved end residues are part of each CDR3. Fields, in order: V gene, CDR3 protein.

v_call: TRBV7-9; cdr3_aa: CASSLGAGYYGYTF
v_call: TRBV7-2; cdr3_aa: CASSLDASYNEQFF
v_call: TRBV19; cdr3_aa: CASRSGQGANSNQPQHF
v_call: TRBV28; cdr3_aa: CASSSVTGGRGELFF
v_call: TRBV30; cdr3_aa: CASLERGRRELFF
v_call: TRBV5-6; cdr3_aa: CASSLDYEQYF
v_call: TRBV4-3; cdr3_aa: CASSATGTSQPQHF
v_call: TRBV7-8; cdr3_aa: CASSKLTGMNTEAFF
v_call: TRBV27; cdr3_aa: CASSTLAGGGEEQFF
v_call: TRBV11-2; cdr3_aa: CASSLAGRNYGYTF
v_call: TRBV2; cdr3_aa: CASSEGHPSSYNEQFF
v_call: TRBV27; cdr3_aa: CASSPGQTQYF
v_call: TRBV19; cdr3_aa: CATSGTHSNQPQHF
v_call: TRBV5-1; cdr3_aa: CASSQSGASHNEQFF